These 3 T cell receptor beta chains share one sample of origin, sequenced in a study of early T cells in non-severe SARS-CoV-2 infection (dated by TCRdb to the early 2020s). Library generation was performed with 5' RACE. TCRdb records NextSeq 500 as the sequencer. TCRdb redid the processing of the public reads, applying fastp at Q25 and MiXCR, and retained in-frame beta chains. Every CDR3 protein is listed once, alongside the most common genes and DNA of its rows. The sample records some 49,000 distinct CDR3 sequences, approximately 12% of which are singletons. The ten largest clones take up approximately 9.1% of the sample. Specimen: whole blood. Source of these receptors: an adult who was a healthcare worker with PCR-confirmed SARS-CoV-2 infection or an uninfected control (not recorded which).

This clonotype was seen many times. The chain joins TRBV12-3 or TRBV12-4 to TRBJ2-1; TRBD2 is a possible D gene (6 bases). This CDR3 has 13 amino acids. V dropped 3 bases and J dropped 9 bases, with 12 bases sitting between them. The CDR3 DNA sequence: TGTGCCAGCAGTTTGGCTAGCGAGGTTGAGCAGTTCTTC. Protein sequence: CASSLASEVEQFF.

The chain has TRBV7-2 and TRBJ2-3; D remains unclear. Trimming removed 2 bases at V and 4 bases at J, with 10 bases between. CDR3 length equals 14 residues. Germline CDR1 is SGHTA and CDR2 is FQGNSA. CDR3 amino acids: CASSLMGPPDTQYF. Here the CDR3 DNA reads TGTGCCAGCAGCTTAATGGGCCCTCCAGATACGCAGTATTTT.

CDR3 region: CASSSARGGTRGSPLHF. For the CDR3, the DNA is TGTGCCAGCAGTTCAGCACGCGGGGGTACGAGGGGTTCACCCCTCCACTTT. This chain connects TRBV27 to TRBJ1-6, with D possibly TRBD1 on 5 matching bases. Per the germline V gene, CDR1 is MNHEY and CDR2 is SMNVEV (reference sequence). Deletions cut 4 bases from V and 9 bases from J, with 22 bases between. The length of the CDR3 is 17 residues.